This T cell receptor beta chain was identified during a study of glioma-infiltrating T cells. Study-wide results and limits: Tissue-blood divergence was below expectation in non-neoplastic patients, above in gliomas.

The iRepertoire nested amplicon-rescue multiplex PCR amplified TCR alpha and beta CDR3s from RNA. TCRdb analysed the multiplex PCR reads with MiXCR anew, one entry per CDR3 protein. This sample has some 190,000 distinct CDR3 sequences; about 32% occur once, and the top ten carry just over 20%. In this sample, this clonotype turned up many times. Its specificity is not known. The CDR3 has 13 amino acids. V shed 5 bases and J shed 6 bases, with 9 bases lying between them. CDR1 and CDR2 (germline): KGHDR, SFDVKD. The sequence was obtained from a human donor with low-grade glioma or glioblastoma, undergoing nonglioma brain surgery, or in good health (not recorded which). The sample was glioma tissue, nonneoplastic brain tissue, or PBMCs (not recorded which). The chain links TRBV24-1 to TRBJ2-2; D remains ambiguous. The CDR3 region has the DNA TGTGCCACCAGTGTTCCAGGCGCCGGGGAGCTGTTTTTT. It specifies CATSVPGAGELFF.